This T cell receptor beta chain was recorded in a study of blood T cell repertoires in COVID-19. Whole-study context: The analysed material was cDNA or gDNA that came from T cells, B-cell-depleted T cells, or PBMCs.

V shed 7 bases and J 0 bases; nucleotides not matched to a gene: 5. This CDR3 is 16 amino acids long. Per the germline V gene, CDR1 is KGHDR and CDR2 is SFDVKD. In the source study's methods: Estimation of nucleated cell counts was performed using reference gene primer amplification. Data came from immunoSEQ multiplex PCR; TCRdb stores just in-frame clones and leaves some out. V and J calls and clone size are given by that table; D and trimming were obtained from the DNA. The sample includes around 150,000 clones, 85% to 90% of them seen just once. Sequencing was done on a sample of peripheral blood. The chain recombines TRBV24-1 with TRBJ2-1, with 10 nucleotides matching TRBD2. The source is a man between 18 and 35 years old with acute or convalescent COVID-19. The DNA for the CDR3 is TGTGCCACCAGCCATAGCGGGGGGCCCTCCTACAATGAGCAGTTCTTC. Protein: CATSHSGGPSYNEQFF.